This T cell receptor (beta chain) came from a study of blood T cell repertoires in COVID-19. Study background: Whether acute or convalescent, the COVID-19 samples came from the United States, Italy and Spain.

In the authors' methods: Counts of nucleated cells, estimated from reference gene primer amplification, were obtained. Data came from immunoSEQ multiplex PCR; TCRdb stores just in-frame clones and leaves some out. V, J and clone size reflect that table, while D and trimming were determined from the DNA. Here the sample spans around 260,000 clones, about 89% being singletons. The CDR3 spans 12 residues. V lost 5 bases to trimming and J lost 3 bases, with 8 bases between them. Germline CDR1 reads SEHNR; CDR2 reads FQNEAQ (reference sequence). This chain connects TRBV7-9 to TRBJ2-7; D is undetermined. Specimen: peripheral blood. This sequence was found in a woman aged 40 to 50 who had recovered from COVID-19. The CDR3 coding sequence is TGTGCCAGCAGCGCAAGGAGCTACGAGCAGTACTTC. It specifies CASSARSYEQYF.